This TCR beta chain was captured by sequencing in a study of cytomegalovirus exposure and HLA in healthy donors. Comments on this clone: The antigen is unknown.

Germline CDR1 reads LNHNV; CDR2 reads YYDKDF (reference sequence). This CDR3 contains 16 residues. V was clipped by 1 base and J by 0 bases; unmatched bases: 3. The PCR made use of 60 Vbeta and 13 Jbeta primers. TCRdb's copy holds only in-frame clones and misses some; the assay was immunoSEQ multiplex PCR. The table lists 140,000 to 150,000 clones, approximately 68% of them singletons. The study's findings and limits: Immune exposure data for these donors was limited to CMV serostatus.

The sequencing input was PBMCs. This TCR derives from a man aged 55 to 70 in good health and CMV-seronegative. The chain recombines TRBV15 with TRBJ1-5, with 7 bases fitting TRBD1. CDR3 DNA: TGTGCCACCAGCAGAGGTGGGACAGTTAGCAATCAGCCCCAGCATTTT. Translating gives CATSRGGTVSNQPQHF.